A single sample is the source of the 22 T cell receptor beta chains below, sequenced in a study of blood T cell repertoires in COVID-19 (dated by TCRdb to the early 2020s). Library method: the immunoSEQ multiplex PCR assay. Not all clones reach the TCRdb copy of this immuneACCESS table, which keeps in-frame sequences only. Checked studies attribute under half of the gap to unresolved V genes and leave the rest unexplained. For this sample there are under 40,000 clones; 90% appear just once. The top ten clonotypes cover roughly two fifths of the sample. The source material was peripheral blood. The receptors were gathered from a man aged 60 to 75 with active or convalescent COVID-19.

The CDR3 nucleotides are TGTGCCAGCAGAGGACTAGCGAGCCACTATGAGCAGTTCTTC. Amino acid sequence: CASRGLASHYEQFF. The chain has TRBV6-5 and TRBJ2-1, with 9 bases fitting TRBD2. Germline CDR1 MNHEY, CDR2 SVGAGI. There are 14 residues in the CDR3. Unmatched junction bases numbered 8, after V lost 6 bases and J lost 8 bases.

J is TRBJ2-1 and V is TRBV19; the D gene is possibly TRBD2 (5 bases). Per the germline V gene, CDR1 is LNHDA and CDR2 is SQIVND (reference sequence). The CDR3 runs 15 residues. The V and J ends lost 1 base and 6 bases respectively, with 13 bases between them. This CDR3 is CASSIVLGSGNEQFF. In DNA, the CDR3 is TGTGCCAGTAGTATAGTGTTGGGAAGCGGCAATGAGCAGTTCTTC.

With respect to this clone: An end of the junction does not agree with germline; a read error may underlie this. J is TRBJ1-6 and V is TRBV18; the D gene is possibly TRBD1 (5 bases). Germline V CDR1 and CDR2: KGHSH, LQKENI. This CDR3 comprises 17 residues. The CDR3 bases are TGTGCCAGCTCAACACCCCGTCCTAGGGGCTATAATTCACCCCTCCACTTT. Translation: CASSTPRPRGYNSPLHF.

The V gene is TRBV18, the J gene TRBJ2-3, with D unclear. The CDR3 extends over 12 amino acids. Trimming removed 4 bases from V and 2 bases from J, with 4 bases in between. The germline V gene has CDR1 KGHSH and CDR2 LQKENI. DNA of the CDR3: TGTGCCAGCTCACTCATCACAGATACGCAGTATTTT. This sequence encodes CASSLITDTQYF.

This clone occurred once. The CDR3 loop is CAIADWNYGYTF. The CDR3 nucleotides are TGTGCCATCGCGGACTGGAACTATGGCTACACCTTC. This chain links TRBV10-3 with TRBJ1-2; D not resolved. The CDR3 extends over 12 amino acids. Germline CDR1 ENHRY, CDR2 SYGVKD. Trimming stripped 8 bases from V and 2 bases from J, with 9 bases between.

The chain links TRBV18 to TRBJ1-4, with D uncertain. CDR3 size: 14 residues. CDR1 and CDR2 (germline): KGHSH, LQKENI. V shed 7 bases and J shed 8 bases, with 17 bases lying between them. The CDR3 DNA sequence: TGTGCCAGCTGGATGAATTTGGGAGGGGAAAAACTGTTTTTT. Translating it yields CASWMNLGGEKLFF.

The chain carries TRBV4-1 and TRBJ1-1; 8 bases agree with TRBD1. The CDR3 totals 16 residues. In germline, CDR1 is MGHRA, CDR2 YSYEKL. J was trimmed by 4 bases and V by 0 bases; bases with no gene match: 7. The CDR3 sequence is CASSQDPGQGFTEAFF. In DNA form, the CDR3 reads TGCGCCAGCAGCCAAGATCCCGGACAGGGCTTCACTGAAGCTTTCTTT.

The rearrangement uses TRBV5-6 and TRBJ1-1, with 7 bases that match TRBD1. Germline V gives CDR1 SGHDT, CDR2 YYEEEE. V shed 3 bases and J 10 bases; nucleotides not matched to a gene: 9. This CDR3 region has 13 residues. In DNA form, the CDR3 reads TGTGCCAGCAGCTCCGCCGGGACAGTAGGAGCTTTCTTT. Translated: CASSSAGTVGAFF.

This chain links TRBV3-1 (or the pseudogene TRBV3-2) with TRBJ2-6; 9 bases line up with TRBD1. The ends lost 3 bases at V and 0 bases at J; junction bases unmatched: 6. The CDR3 totals 18 residues. Germline V gene data show CDR1 as LGHDT and CDR2 as YNNKEL (reference sequence). The CDR3 sequence is CASSHRDRAFSGANVLTF. The CDR3 DNA follows: TGTGCCAGCAGCCACCGGGACAGGGCCTTCTCTGGGGCCAACGTCCTGACTTTC.

This chain's CDR3 is CASSVGRVGEKLFF. CDR3 nucleotides: TGTGCCAGCAGCGTAGGCAGGGTCGGGGAAAAACTGTTTTTT. The chain is built from TRBV9 and TRBJ1-4; possibly TRBD1 for D (5 bases). Germline CDR1 and CDR2: SGDLS and YYNGEE. There are 14 residues in the CDR3. V lost 0 bases and J 8 bases, leaving 11 bases between the germline ends. The full variable domain, rest sourced from reference TRBV9 and TRBJ1-4, is DSGVTQTPKHLITATGQRVTLRCSPRSGDLSVYWYQQSLDQGLQFLIQYYNGEERAKGNILERFSAQQFPDLHSELNLSSLELGDSALYFCASSVGRVGEKLFFGSGTQLSVL.

The rearrangement links TRBV7-3 to TRBJ2-7; D might be TRBD2 (5 bases). This CDR3 has 14 residues. Deletions cut 5 bases from V and 4 bases from J, with 15 bases between. Germline loops: CDR1 SGHTA, CDR2 FQGTGA. The CDR3 loop reads CASSPKRLSYEQYF. In DNA, the CDR3 is TGTGCCAGCAGCCCAAAGCGACTATCGTACGAGCAGTACTTC.

This clone was detected only a few times. The chain is built from TRBV6-5 and TRBJ2-3, with 7 bases aligning to TRBD1. CDR1 MNHEY and CDR2 SVGAGI come from the germline V gene. CDR3 length: 14 amino acids. The V and J ends lost 6 bases and 3 bases, in that order; junction bases with no gene match: 6. For the CDR3, the DNA is TGTGCCAGCAGAAAGGGACAGCTAACAGATACGCAGTATTTT. It specifies CASRKGQLTDTQYF.

The chain carries TRBV29-1 and TRBJ1-1; TRBD1 matches at 7 bases. This CDR3 is 15 amino acids long. Per the germline V gene, CDR1 is SQVTM and CDR2 is ANQGSEA. Germline trimming cut 4 bases from V and 3 bases from J; bases unmatched to any gene: 11. The CDR3: CSVGDRAQGDTEAFF. CDR3 sequence (DNA): TGCAGCGTTGGGGACAGAGCCCAGGGGGACACTGAAGCTTTCTTT.

This clone was detected once. The V gene is TRBV5-4, the J gene TRBJ2-2; unclear D gene. Germline CDR1 reads SGHNT; CDR2 reads YYREEE (reference sequence). Between the trimmed V and J ends, which lost 3 bases and 0 bases, there was a span of 9 bases. There are 15 residues in the CDR3. In DNA form, the CDR3 reads TGTGCCAGCAGCTCAGACACATCGAACACCGGGGAGCTGTTTTTT. It codes for CASSSDTSNTGELFF.

V is TRBV4-3 and J is TRBJ1-4; 7 bases align to TRBD1. CDR1 and CDR2 from the germline V gene are LGHNA and YSLEER. The CDR3 totals 15 residues. V lost 0 bases to trimming and J lost 12 bases; unmatched junction nucleotides: 10. The CDR3 nucleotides are TGCGCCAGCAGCCAAGAGGTTGACAGGGAACGGGAACTGTTTTTT. Translation gives CASSQEVDRERELFF.

The chain carries TRBV28 and TRBJ1-3, with TRBD1 as a possible D gene (6 bases). V dropped 6 bases and J dropped 0 bases, with 15 bases sitting between them. The CDR3 loop spans 16 amino acids. Germline V lookup: CDR1 MDHEN, CDR2 SYDVKM. The CDR3 DNA follows: TGTGCCAGCAGCCTGCTTGGGGGCCTCTCTGGAAACACCATATATTTT. As protein: CASSLLGGLSGNTIYF.

The CDR3 nucleotides are TGTGCCAGCAGTTACTATGGGGCTAGGACTGAAGCTTTCTTT. This codes for CASSYYGARTEAFF. The rearrangement joins TRBV6-5 to TRBJ1-1; D is perhaps TRBD1 (5 bases). This CDR3 region has 14 residues. V was shortened by 1 base and J by 5 bases, with 11 bases between the two germline ends. Germline CDR1 reads MNHEY; CDR2 reads SVGAGI.

The chain combines TRBV2 with TRBJ1-2, with a tentative D call TRBD1 (6 bases). The germline V and J ends were trimmed by 6 bases and 6 bases, with 17 bases remaining between them. CDR1 is SNHLY and CDR2 is FYNNEI in the germline V gene. The CDR3 totals 14 residues. CDR3 amino acids: CASRQGHLLDGYTF. CDR3 in DNA: TGTGCCAGCAGGCAGGGACATCTCTTGGATGGCTACACCTTC.

The V call is TRBV18, the J call TRBJ2-7, with a weak D call TRBD1 (5 bases). V lost 1 base to trimming and J lost 2 bases, with 15 bases between them. CDR3 length equals 16 residues. From germline, CDR1 is KGHSH and CDR2 LQKENI. The CDR3: CASSPLSQGAPYEQYF. The DNA of the CDR3 is TGTGCCAGCTCACCACTCTCGCAGGGTGCCCCCTACGAGCAGTACTTC.

The CDR3 region is CASSLSGLAGGQDTQYF. For the CDR3, the DNA is TGTGCCAGCAGCCTTTCTGGACTAGCGGGGGGGCAGGATACGCAGTATTTT. The chain uses TRBV7-9 and TRBJ2-3, with TRBD2 matching 15 bases. The CDR3 is 17 amino acids. V shed 5 bases and J 6 bases; nucleotides not matched to a gene: 9. CDR1 and CDR2 from the germline V gene are SEHNR and FQNEAQ (reference sequence).

V gene TRBV12-5 combines with J gene TRBJ1-1; D ambiguous. This CDR3 comprises 15 residues. V was trimmed by 0 bases and J by 3 bases, leaving 11 bases between them. CDR1 and CDR2 (germline): LGHNT, FRNRAP. Written as DNA, the CDR3 is TGTGCTAGTGGTTTGGTACTAGGGATCCACACTGAAGCTTTCTTT. It specifies CASGLVLGIHTEAFF.

The chain combines TRBV27 with TRBJ2-1, with D hard to call. This CDR3 has 16 residues. Trimming left V 7 bases short and J 0 bases short, with 16 bases between. Germline CDR1 and CDR2: MNHEY and SMNVEV (reference sequence). The CDR3 DNA sequence: TGTGCCAGCAACCCCGAGAGTCCCGACTCCTACAATGAGCAGTTCTTC. Residues: CASNPESPDSYNEQFF.